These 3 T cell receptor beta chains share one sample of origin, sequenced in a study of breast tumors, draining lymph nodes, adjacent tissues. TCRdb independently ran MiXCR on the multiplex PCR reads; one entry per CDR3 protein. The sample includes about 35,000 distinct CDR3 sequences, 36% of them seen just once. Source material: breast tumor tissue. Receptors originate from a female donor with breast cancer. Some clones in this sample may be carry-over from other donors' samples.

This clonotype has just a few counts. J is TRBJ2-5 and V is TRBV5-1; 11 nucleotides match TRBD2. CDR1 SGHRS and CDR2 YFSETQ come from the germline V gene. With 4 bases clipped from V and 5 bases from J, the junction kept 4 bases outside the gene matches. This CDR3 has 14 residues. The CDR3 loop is CASSRGTSGETQYF. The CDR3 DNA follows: TGCGCCAGCAGCCGAGGGACTAGCGGTGAGACCCAGTACTTC.

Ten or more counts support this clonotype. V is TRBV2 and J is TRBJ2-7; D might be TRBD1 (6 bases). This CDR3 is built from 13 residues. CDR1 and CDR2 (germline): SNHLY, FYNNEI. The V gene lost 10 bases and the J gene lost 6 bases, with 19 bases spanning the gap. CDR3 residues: CATERAGVSEQYF. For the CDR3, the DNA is TGTGCCACCGAGAGGGCAGGGGTGTCCGAGCAGTACTTC.

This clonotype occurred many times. Here the CDR3 reads CASEPHSTDTQYF. The CDR3 DNA reads as TGTGCCAGTGAACCCCATAGCACAGATACGCAGTATTTT. V usage is TRBV11-2 and J usage is TRBJ2-3, with D unresolved. V was shortened by 9 bases and J by 0 bases, with 10 bases between the two germline ends. The CDR3 contains 13 residues. Germline-derived CDR1 and CDR2 are SGHAT and FQNNGV.